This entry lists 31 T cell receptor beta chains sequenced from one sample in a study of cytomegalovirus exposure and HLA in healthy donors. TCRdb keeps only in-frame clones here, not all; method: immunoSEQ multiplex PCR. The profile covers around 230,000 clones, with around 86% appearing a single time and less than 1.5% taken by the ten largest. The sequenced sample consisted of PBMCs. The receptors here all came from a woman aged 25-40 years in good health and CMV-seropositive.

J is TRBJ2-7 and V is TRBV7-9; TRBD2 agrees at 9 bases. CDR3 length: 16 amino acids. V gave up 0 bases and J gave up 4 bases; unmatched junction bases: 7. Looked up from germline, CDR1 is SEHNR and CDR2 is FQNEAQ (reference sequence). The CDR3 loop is CASSLAGGTSSYEQYF. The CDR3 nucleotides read TGTGCCAGCAGCTTAGCGGGAGGGACTAGCAGTTACGAGCAGTACTTC. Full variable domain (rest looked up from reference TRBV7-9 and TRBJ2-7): DTGVSQNPRHKITKRGQNVTFRCDPISEHNRLYWYRQTLGQGPEFLTYFQNEAQLEKSRLLSDRFSAERPKGSFSTLEIQRTEQGDSAMYLCASSLAGGTSSYEQYFGPGTRLTVT.

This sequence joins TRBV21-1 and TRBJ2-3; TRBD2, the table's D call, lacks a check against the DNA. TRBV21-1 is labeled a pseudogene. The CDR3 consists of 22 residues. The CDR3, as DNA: TGTGCCACCGATCGAGTCCCGGGACTAGCGGGAGGCCCTCCCCTAAGCACAGATACGCAGTATTTT. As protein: CATDRVPGLAGGPPLSTDTQYF.

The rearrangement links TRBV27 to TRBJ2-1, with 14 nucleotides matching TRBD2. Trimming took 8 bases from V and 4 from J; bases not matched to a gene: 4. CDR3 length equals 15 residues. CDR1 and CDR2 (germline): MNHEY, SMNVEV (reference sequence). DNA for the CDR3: TGTGCCAGCGGACTAGCGGGAGGACCTTACAATGAGCAGTTCTTC. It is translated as CASGLAGGPYNEQFF.

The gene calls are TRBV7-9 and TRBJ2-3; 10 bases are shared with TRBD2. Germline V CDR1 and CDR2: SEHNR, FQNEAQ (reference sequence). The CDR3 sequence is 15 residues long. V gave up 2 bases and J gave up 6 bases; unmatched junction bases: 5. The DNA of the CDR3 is TGTGCCAGCAGCTTATTTACTAGCGGGAAGGATACGCAGTATTTT. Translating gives CASSLFTSGKDTQYF.

The CDR3 region is CSVGQWSYNEQFF. CDR3 in DNA: TGCAGCGTGGGACAGTGGTCCTACAATGAGCAGTTCTTC. The V gene is TRBV29-1, the J gene TRBJ2-1; 7 positions match TRBD1. Trimming cost V 6 bases and J 1 base; bases outside gene matches: 3. Germline assignment: CDR1 SQVTM and CDR2 ANQGSEA. The CDR3 is 13 residues long.

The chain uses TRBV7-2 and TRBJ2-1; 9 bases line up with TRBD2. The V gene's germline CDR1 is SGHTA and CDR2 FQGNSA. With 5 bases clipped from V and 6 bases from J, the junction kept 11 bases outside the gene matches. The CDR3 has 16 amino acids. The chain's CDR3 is CASSPQPGLAGNEQFF. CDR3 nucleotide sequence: TGTGCCAGCAGCCCGCAACCGGGACTAGCAGGCAATGAGCAGTTCTTC.

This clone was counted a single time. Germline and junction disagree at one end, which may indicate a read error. CDR3 protein: CASSLGLDRPGQF. The CDR3 nucleotides read TGCGCCAGCAGCTTGGGACTCGACAGGCCCGGTCAATTC. V and J are TRBV5-1 and TRBJ2-7, with D perhaps matching TRBD1 (6 bases). CDR3 length equals 13 residues. CDR1 and CDR2 from the germline V gene are SGHRS and YFSETQ.

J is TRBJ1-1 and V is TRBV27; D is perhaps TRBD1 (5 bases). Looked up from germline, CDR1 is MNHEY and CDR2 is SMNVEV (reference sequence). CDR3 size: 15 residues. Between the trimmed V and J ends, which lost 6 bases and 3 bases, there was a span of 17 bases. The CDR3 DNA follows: TGTGCCAGCAGGGGTAAGGGGTTTCAATACACTGAAGCTTTCTTT. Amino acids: CASRGKGFQYTEAFF.

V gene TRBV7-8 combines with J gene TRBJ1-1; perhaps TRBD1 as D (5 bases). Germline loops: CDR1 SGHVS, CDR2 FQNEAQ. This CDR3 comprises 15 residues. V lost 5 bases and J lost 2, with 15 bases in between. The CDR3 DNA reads TGTGCCAGCAGCCCCTCCGCAGGGTCCAACACTGAAGCTTTCTTT. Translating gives CASSPSAGSNTEAFF.

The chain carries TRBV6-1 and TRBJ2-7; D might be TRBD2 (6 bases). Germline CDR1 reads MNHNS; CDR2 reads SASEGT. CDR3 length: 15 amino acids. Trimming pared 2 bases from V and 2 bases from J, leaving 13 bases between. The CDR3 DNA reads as TGTGCCAGCAGTGAAAGCGGACTACCCGCCTACGAGCAGTACTTC. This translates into CASSESGLPAYEQYF.

CDR3 nucleotides: TGTGCCAGCAGTAGCGTCACGGAGGAAGACGAGCAGTACTTC. Translation gives CASSSVTEEDEQYF. This sequence joins TRBV6-1 and TRBJ2-7; tentatively, D is TRBD2 (5 bases). Trimming pared 5 bases from V and 5 bases from J, leaving 16 bases between. There are 14 residues in the CDR3. The germline V gene has CDR1 MNHNS and CDR2 SASEGT.

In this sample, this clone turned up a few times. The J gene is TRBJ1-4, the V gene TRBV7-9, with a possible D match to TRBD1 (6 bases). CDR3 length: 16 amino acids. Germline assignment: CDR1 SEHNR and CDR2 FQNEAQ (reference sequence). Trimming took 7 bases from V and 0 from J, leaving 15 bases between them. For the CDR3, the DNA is TGTGCCAGCACCACCCTCCGGGACACAACTAATGAAAAACTGTTTTTT. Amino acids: CASTTLRDTTNEKLFF. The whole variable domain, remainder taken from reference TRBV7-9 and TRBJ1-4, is DTGVSQNPRHKITKRGQNVTFRCDPISEHNRLYWYRQTLGQGPEFLTYFQNEAQLEKSRLLSDRFSAERPKGSFSTLEIQRTEQGDSAMYLCASTTLRDTTNEKLFFGSGTQLSVL.

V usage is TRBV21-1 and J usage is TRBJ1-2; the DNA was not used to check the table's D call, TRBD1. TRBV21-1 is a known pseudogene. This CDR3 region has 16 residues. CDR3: CASSKEDRATNYGYTF. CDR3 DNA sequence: TGTGCCAGCAGCAAAGAGGACAGGGCTACTAACTATGGCTACACCTTC.

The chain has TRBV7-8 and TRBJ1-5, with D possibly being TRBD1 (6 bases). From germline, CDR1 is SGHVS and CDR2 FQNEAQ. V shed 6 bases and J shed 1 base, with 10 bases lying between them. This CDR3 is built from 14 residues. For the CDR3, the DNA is TGTGCCAGCAGATCACAGGGAAGCAATCAGCCCCAGCATTTT. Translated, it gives CASRSQGSNQPQHF.

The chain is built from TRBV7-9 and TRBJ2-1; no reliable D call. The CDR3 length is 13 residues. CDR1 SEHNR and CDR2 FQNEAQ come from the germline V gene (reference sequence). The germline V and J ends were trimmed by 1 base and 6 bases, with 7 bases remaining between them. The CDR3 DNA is TGTGCCAGCAGCTTAGTCCCTAGCAATGAGCAGTTCTTC. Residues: CASSLVPSNEQFF.

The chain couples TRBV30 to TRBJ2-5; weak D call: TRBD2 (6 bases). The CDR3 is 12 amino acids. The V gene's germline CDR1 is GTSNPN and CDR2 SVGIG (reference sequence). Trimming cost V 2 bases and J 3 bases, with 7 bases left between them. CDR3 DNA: TGTGCCTGGAGTCCTAGCGAAGAGACCCAGTACTTC. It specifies CAWSPSEETQYF.

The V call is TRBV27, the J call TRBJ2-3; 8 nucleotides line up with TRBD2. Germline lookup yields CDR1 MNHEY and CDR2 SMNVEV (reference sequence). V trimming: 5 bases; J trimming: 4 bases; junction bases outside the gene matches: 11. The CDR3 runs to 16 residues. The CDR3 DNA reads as TGTGCCAGCAGTCCCGCAGCGGGAGAATTTGCAGATACGCAGTATTTT. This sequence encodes CASSPAAGEFADTQYF.

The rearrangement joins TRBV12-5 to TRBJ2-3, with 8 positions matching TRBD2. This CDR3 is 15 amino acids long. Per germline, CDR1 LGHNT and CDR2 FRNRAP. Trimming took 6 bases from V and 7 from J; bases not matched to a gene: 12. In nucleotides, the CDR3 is TGTGCTAGTGGGTGGACCAGCGGGAGTTGGAATACGCAGTATTTT. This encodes CASGWTSGSWNTQYF.

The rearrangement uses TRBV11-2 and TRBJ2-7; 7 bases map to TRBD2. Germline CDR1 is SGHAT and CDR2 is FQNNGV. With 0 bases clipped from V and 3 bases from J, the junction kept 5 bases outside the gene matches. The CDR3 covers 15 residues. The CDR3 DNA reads TGTGCCAGCAGCTTAGAAATTTCGGGGGGCTACGAGCAGTACTTC. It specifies CASSLEISGGYEQYF.

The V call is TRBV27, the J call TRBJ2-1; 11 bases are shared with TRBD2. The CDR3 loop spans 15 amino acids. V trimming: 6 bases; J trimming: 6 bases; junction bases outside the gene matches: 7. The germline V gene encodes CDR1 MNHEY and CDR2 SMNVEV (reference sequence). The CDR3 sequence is CASSYLAGGGNEQFF. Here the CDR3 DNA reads TGTGCCAGCAGCTATTTAGCGGGGGGGGGCAATGAGCAGTTCTTC.

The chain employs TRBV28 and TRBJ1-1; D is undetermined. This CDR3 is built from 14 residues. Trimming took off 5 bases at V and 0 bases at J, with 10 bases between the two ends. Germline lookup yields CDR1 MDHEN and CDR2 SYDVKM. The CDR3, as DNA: TGTGCCAGCAGTCCCCGGAGTTTGAACACTGAAGCTTTCTTT. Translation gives CASSPRSLNTEAFF.

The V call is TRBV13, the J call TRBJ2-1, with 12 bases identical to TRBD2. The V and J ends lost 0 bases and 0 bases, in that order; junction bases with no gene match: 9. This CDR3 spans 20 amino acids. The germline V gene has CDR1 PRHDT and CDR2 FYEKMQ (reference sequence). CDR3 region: CASSLGWSSGRDSSYNEQFF. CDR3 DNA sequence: TGTGCCAGCAGCTTAGGATGGTCTAGCGGGAGGGACTCCTCCTACAATGAGCAGTTCTTC.

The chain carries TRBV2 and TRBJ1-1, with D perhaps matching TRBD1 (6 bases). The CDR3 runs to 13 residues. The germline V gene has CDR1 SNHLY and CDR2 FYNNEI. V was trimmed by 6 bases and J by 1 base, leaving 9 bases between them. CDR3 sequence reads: CASREQGNTEAFF. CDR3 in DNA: TGTGCCAGCAGGGAACAGGGGAACACTGAAGCTTTCTTT.

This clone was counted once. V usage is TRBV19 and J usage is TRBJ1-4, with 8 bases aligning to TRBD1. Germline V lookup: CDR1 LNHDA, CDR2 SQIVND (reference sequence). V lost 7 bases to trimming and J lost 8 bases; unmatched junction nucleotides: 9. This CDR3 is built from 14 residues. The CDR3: CASTPTGVREKLFF. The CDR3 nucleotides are TGTGCCAGTACCCCGACAGGGGTTAGGGAAAAACTGTTTTTT.

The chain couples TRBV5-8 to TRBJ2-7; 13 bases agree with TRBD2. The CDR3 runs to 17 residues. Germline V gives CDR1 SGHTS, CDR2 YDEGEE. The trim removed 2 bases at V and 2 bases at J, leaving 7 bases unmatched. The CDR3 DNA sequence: TGTGCCAGCAGCTTCGGACTAGCGGGAGTGCCTCCCTACGAGCAGTACTTC. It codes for CASSFGLAGVPPYEQYF.

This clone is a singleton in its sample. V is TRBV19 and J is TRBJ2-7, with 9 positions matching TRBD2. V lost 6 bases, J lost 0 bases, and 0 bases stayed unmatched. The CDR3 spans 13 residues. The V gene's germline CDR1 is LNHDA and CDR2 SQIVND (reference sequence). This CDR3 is CASRTSGSYEQYF. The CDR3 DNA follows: TGTGCCAGTAGGACTAGCGGCTCCTACGAGCAGTACTTC.

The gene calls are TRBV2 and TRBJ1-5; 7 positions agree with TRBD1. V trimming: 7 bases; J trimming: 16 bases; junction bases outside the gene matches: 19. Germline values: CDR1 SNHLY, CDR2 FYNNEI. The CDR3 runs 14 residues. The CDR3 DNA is TGTGCCAGCACCGTTACATGGAGACAGGGAGTGAAACATTTT. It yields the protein CASTVTWRQGVKHF. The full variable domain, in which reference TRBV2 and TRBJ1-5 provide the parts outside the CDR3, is EPEVTQTPSHQVTQMGQEVILRCVPISNHLYFYWYRQILGQKVEFLVSFYNNEISEKSEIFDDQFSVERPDGSNFTLKIRSTKLEDSAMYFCASTVTWRQGVKHFGDGTRLSIL.

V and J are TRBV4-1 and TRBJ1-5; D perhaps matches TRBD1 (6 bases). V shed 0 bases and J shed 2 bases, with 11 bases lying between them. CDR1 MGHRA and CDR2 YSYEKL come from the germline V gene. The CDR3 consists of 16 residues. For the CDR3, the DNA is TGCGCCAGCAGCCAAGATCTAGGGGGTGGCAATCAGCCCCAGCATTTT. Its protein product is CASSQDLGGGNQPQHF.

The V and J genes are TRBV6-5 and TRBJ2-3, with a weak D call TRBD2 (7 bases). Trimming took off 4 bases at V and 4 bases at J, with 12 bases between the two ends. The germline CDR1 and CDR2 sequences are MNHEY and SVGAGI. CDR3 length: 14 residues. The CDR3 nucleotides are TGTGCCAGCAGTTGGGGGGCGGGAGCAGATACGCAGTATTTT. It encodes CASSWGAGADTQYF.

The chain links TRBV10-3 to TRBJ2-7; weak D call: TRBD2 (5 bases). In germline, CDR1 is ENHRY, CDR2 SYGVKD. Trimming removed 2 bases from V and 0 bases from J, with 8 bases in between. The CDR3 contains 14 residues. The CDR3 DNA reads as TGTGCCATCAGTGAGCTTCTAGCCTCCTACGAGCAGTACTTC. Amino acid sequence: CAISELLASYEQYF.

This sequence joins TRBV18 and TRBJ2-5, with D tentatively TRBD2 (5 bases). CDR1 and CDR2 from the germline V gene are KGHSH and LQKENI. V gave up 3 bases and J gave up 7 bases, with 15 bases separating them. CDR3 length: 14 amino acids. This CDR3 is CASSPGPAAGTQYF. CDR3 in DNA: TGTGCCAGCTCACCCGGCCCGGCCGCGGGGACCCAGTACTTC. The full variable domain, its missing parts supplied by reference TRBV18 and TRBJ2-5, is NAGVMQNPRHLVRRRGQEARLRCSPMKGHSHVYWYRQLPEEGLKFMVYLQKENIIDESGMPKERFSAEFPKEGPSILRIQQVVRGDSAAYFCASSPGPAAGTQYFGPGTRLLVL.